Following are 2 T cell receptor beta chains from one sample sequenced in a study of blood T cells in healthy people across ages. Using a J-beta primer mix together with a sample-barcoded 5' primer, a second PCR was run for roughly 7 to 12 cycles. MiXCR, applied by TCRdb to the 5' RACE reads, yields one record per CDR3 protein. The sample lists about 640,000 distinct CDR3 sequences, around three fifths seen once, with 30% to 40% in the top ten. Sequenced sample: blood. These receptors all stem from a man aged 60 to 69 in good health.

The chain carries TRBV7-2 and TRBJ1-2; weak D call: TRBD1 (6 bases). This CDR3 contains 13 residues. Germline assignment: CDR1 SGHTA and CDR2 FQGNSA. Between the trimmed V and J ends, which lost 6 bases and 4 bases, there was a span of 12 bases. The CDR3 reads CASSQQGVYGYTF. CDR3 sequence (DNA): TGTGCCAGCAGTCAACAGGGAGTCTATGGCTACACCTTC. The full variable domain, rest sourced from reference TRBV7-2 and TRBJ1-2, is GAGVSQSPSNKVTEKGKDVELRCDPISGHTALYWYRQSLGQGLEFLIYFQGNSAPDKSGLPSDRFSAERTGGSVSTLTIQRTQQEDSAVYLCASSQQGVYGYTFGSGTRLTVV.

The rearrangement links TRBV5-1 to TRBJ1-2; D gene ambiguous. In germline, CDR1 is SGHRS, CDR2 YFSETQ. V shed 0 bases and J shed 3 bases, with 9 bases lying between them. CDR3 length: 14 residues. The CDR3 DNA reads TGCGCCAGCAGCTTGGCCTACGGTGACTATGGCTACACCTTC. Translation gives CASSLAYGDYGYTF.